One TCR beta chain is described in this entry. Its target is not known. Assay used: immunoSEQ multiplex PCR; TCRdb lists only in-frame clones, some missing. This table has 90,000 to 150,000 clones, around 87% appearing once. This CDR3 has 15 residues. Germline values: CDR1 SEHNR, CDR2 FQNEAQ (reference sequence). The germline V and J ends were trimmed by 0 bases and 3 bases, with 12 bases remaining between them. This sample is drawn from a study of T cell responses to AZD1222 COVID-19 vaccine. Whole-study findings and limits: Unmutated variant regions are reportedly targeted by nearly half of spike-specific TCRs.

The source of this sequence is an adult in good health. Sequencing used peripheral blood, obtained on day 0 of AZD1222 vaccination. The genes are TRBV7-9 and TRBJ2-7; D ambiguous. The CDR3 DNA follows: TGTGCCAGCAGCTTAGCGCCCCCATTACACTACGAGCAGTACTTC. It encodes CASSLAPPLHYEQYF.